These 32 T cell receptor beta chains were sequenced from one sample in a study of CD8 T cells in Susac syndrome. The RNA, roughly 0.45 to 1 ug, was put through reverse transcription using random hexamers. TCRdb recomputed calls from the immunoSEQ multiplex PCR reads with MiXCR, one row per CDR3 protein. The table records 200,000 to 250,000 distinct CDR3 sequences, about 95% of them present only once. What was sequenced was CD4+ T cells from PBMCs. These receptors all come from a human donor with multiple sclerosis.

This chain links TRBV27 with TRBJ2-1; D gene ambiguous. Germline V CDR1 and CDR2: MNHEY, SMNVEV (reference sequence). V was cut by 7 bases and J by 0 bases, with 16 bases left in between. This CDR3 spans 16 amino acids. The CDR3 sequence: CASKEFPESSYNEQFF. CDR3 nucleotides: TGTGCCAGCAAAGAGTTCCCGGAAAGCTCCTACAATGAGCAGTTCTTC.

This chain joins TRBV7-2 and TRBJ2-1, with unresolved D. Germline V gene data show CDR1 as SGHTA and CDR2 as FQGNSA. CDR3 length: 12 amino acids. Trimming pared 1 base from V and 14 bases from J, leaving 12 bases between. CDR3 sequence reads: CASSLVTQTKFF. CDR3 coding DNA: TGTGCCAGCAGCTTAGTAACCCAAACTAAGTTCTTC.

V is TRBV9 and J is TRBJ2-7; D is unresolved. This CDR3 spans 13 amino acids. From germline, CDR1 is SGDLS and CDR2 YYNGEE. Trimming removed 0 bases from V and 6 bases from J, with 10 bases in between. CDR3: CASSVAGAAEQYF. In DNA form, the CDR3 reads TGTGCCAGCAGCGTAGCTGGCGCGGCCGAGCAGTACTTC.

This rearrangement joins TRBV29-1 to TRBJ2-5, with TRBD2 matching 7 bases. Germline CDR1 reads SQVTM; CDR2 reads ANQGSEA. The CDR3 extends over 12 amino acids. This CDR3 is CSGGTTQETQYF. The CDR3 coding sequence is TGCAGTGGGGGGACTACCCAAGAGACCCAGTACTTC.

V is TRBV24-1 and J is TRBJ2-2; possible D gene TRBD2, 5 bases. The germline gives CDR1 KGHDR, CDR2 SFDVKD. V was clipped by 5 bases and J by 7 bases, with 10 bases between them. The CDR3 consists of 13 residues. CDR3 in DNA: TGTGCCACCAGTGGAGGGTCGCACGGGGAGCTGTTTTTT. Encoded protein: CATSGGSHGELFF.

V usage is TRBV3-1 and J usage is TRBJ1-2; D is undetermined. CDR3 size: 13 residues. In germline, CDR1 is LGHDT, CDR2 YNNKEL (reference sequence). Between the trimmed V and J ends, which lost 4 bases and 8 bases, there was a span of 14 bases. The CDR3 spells CASSPDGLTGYTF. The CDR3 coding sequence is TGTGCCAGCAGCCCCGACGGACTCACGGGCTACACCTTC.

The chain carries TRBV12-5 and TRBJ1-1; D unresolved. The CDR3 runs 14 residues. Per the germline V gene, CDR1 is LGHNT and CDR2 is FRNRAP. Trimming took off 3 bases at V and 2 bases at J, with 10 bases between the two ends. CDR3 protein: CASGLGLINTEAFF. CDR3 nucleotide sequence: TGTGCTAGTGGTTTAGGACTGATAAACACTGAAGCTTTCTTT. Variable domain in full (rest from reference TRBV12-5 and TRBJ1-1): DARVTQTPRHKVTEMGQEVTMRCQPILGHNTVFWYRQTMMQGLELLAYFRNRAPLDDSGMPKDRFSAEMPDATLATLKIQPSEPRDSAVYFCASGLGLINTEAFFGQGTRLTVV.

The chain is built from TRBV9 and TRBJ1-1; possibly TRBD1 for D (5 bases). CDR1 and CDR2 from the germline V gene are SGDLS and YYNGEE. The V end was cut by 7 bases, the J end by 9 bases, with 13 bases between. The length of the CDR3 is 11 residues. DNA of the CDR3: TGTGCCAGCCGCCATCGGGGGAAAGCTTTCTTT. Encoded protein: CASRHRGKAFF.

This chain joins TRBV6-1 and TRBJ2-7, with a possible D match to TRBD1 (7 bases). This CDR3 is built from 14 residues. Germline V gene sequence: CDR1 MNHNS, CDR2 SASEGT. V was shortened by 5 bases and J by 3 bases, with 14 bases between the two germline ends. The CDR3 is CASSLDREVYEQYF. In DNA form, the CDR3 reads TGTGCCAGCAGTTTAGACAGGGAGGTCTACGAGCAGTACTTC.

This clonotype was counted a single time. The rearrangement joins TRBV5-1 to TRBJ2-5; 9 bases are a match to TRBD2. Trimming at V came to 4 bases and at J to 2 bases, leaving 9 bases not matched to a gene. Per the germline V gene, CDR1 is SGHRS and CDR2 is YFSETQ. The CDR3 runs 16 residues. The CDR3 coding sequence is TGCGCCAGCAGCCTCGTAGCGGGGGCAAAGCAAGAGACCCAGTACTTC. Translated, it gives CASSLVAGAKQETQYF.

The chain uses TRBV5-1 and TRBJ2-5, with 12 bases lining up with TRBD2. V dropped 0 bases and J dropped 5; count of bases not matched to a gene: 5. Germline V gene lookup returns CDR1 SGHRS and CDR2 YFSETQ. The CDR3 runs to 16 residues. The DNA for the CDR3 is TGCGCCAGCAGCTTGGGAGGCGGGACTAGCGGGGAGACCCAGTACTTC. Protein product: CASSLGGGTSGETQYF. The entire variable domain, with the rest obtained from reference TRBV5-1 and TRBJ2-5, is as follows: KAGVTQTPRYLIKTRGQQVTLSCSPISGHRSVSWYQQTPGQGLQFLFEYFSETQRNKGNFPGRFSGRQFSNSRSEMNVSTLELGDSALYLCASSLGGGTSGETQYFGPGTRLLVL.

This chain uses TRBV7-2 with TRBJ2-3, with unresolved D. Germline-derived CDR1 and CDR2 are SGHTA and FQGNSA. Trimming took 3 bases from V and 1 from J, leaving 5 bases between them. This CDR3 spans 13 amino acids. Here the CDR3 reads CASSFRGTDTQYF. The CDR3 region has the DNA TGTGCCAGCAGCTTCCGGGGCACAGATACGCAGTATTTT.

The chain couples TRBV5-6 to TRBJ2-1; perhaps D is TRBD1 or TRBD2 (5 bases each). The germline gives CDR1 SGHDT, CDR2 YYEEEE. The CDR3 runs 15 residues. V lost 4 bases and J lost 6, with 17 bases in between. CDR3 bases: TGTGCCAGCAGCACTTTACGGGGCCTCGGCAATGAGCAGTTCTTC. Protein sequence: CASSTLRGLGNEQFF.

This CDR3 is CASGPDSISYEQYF. The CDR3, as DNA: TGTGCCAGCGGACCGGACAGTATTTCCTACGAGCAGTACTTC. The rearrangement uses TRBV9 and TRBJ2-7, with a possible D match to TRBD1 (6 bases). Trimming left V 7 bases short and J 1 base short, with 15 bases between. In germline, CDR1 is SGDLS, CDR2 YYNGEE. This CDR3 is built from 14 residues.

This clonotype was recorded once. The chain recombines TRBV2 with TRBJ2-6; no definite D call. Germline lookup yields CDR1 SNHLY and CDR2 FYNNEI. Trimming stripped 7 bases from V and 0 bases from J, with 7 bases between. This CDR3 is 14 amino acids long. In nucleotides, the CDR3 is TGTGCCAGCATACCCAACTCTGGGGCCAACGTCCTGACTTTC. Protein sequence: CASIPNSGANVLTF.

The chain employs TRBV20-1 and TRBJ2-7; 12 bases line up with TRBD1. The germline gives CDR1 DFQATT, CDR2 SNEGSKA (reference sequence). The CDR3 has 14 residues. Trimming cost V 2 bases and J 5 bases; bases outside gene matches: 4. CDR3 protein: CSARKGQGANEQYF. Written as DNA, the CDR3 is TGCAGTGCTAGAAAGGGACAGGGGGCAAACGAGCAGTACTTC.

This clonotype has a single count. The CDR3 DNA reads as TGCAGCGTTGAACCTTTAGCGGAATACAATGAGCAGTTCTTC. Protein: CSVEPLAEYNEQFF. V gene TRBV29-1 combines with J gene TRBJ2-1; D is possibly TRBD2 (6 bases). The CDR3 is 14 residues long. From germline, CDR1 is SQVTM and CDR2 ANQGSEA. V lost 2 bases and J lost 4, with 12 bases in between.

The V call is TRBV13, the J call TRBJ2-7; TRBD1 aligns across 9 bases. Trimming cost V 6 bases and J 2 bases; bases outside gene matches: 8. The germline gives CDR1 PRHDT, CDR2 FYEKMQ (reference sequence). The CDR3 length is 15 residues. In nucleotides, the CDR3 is TGTGCCAGCAGTTTGGGACAGGGCAGAACCTACGAGCAGTACTTC. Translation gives CASSLGQGRTYEQYF. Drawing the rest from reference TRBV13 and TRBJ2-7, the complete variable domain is AAGVIQSPRHLIKEKRETATLKCYPIPRHDTVYWYQQGPGQDPQFLISFYEKMQSDKGSIPDRFSAQQFSDYHSELNMSSLELGDSALYFCASSLGQGRTYEQYFGPGTRLTVT.

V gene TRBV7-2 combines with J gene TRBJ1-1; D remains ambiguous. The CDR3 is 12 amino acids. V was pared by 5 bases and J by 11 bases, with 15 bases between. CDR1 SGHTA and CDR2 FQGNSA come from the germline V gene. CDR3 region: CASSLVRGRAFF. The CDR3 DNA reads TGTGCCAGCAGCCTTGTTAGAGGCCGGGCTTTCTTT.

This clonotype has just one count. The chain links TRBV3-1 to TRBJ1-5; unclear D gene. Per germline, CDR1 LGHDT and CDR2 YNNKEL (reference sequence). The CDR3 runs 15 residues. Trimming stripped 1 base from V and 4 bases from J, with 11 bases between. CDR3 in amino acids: CASSQGSYQNQPQHF. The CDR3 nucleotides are TGTGCCAGCAGCCAAGGGAGTTACCAAAATCAGCCCCAGCATTTT. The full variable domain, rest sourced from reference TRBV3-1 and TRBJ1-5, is DTAVSQTPKYLVTQMGNDKSIKCEQNLGHDTMYWYKQDSKKFLKIMFSYNNKELIINETVPNRFSPKSPDKAHLNLHINSLELGDSAVYFCASSQGSYQNQPQHFGDGTRLSIL.

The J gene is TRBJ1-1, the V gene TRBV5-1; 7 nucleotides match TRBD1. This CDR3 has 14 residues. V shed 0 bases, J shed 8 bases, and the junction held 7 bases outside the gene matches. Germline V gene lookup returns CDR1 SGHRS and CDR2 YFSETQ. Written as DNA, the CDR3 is TGCGCCAGCAGCTTGGCCCGGGACAGAGGAGAAGCTTTCTTT. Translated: CASSLARDRGEAFF.

The CDR3 loop reads CSGLGDIYEAFF. The CDR3 DNA follows: TGCAGTGGTCTTGGGGATATCTATGAAGCTTTCTTT. This chain uses TRBV20-1 with TRBJ1-1; unclear D gene. Germline values: CDR1 DFQATT, CDR2 SNEGSKA (reference sequence). V lost 7 bases and J lost 7, with 16 bases in between. There are 12 residues in the CDR3.

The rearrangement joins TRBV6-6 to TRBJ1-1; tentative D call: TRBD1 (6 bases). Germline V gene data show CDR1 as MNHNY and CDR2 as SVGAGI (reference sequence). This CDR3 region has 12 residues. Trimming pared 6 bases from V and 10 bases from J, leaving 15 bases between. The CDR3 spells CASRAQGATAFF. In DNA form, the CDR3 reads TGTGCCAGCAGGGCACAGGGAGCGACAGCTTTCTTT.

The CDR3 bases are TGTGCCAGCACCTATGGCGGGGACACAGATACGCAGTATTTT. Translating it yields CASTYGGDTDTQYF. The chain uses TRBV6-1 and TRBJ2-3; maybe TRBD2 (6 bases). Germline CDR1 is MNHNS and CDR2 is SASEGT. CDR3 size: 14 residues. Deletions cut 7 bases from V and 2 bases from J, with 13 bases between.

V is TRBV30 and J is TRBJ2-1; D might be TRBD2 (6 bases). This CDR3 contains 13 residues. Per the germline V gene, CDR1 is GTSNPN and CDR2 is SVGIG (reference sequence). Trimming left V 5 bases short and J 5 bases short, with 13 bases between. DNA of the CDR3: TGTGCCTGGTCCTGGCGGGGCAACAATGAGCAGTTCTTC. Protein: CAWSWRGNNEQFF.

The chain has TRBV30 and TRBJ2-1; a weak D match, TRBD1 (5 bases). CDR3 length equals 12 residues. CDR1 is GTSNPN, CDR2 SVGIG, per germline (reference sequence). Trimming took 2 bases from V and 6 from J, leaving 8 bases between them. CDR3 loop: CAWSFRVNEQFF. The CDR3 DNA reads TGTGCCTGGAGTTTCAGGGTCAATGAGCAGTTCTTC.

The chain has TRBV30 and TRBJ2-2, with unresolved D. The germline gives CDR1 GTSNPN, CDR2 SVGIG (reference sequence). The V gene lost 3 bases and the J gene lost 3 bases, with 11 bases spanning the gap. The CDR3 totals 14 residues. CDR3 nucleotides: TGTGCCTGGAGACGGGTAGAGTACACCGGGGAGCTGTTTTTT. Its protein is CAWRRVEYTGELFF. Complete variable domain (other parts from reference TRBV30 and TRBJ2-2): SQTIHQWPATLVQPVGSPLSLECTVEGTSNPNLYWYRQAAGRGLQLLFYSVGIGQISSEVPQNLSASRPQDRQFILSSKKLLLSDSGFYLCAWRRVEYTGELFFGEGSRLTVL.

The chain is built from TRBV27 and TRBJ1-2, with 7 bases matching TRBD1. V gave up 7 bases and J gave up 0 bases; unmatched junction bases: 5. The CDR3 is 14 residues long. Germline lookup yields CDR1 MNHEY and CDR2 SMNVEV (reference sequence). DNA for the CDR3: TGTGCCAGCACCCGGGACAGAACTAACTATGGCTACACCTTC. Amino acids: CASTRDRTNYGYTF.

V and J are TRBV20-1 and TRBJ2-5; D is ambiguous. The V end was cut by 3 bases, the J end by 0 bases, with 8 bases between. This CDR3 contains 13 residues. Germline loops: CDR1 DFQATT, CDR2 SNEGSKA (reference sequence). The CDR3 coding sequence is TGCAGTGCTAGCTTTAACCACCAAGAGACCCAGTACTTC. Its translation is CSASFNHQETQYF.

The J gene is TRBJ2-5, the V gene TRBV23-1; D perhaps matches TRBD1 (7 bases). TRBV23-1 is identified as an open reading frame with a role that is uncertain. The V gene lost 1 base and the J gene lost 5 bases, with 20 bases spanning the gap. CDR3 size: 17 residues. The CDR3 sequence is CASSQYAGQPLGETQYF. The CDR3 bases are TGCGCCAGCAGTCAATATGCGGGACAGCCCCTCGGGGAGACCCAGTACTTC.

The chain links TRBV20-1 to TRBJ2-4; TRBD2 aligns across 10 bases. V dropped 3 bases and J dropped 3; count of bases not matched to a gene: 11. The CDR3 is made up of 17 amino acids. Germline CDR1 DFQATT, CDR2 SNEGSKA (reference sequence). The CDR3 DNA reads TGCAGTGCTAGCCGTCTAGCGGGAGATTGGAGCAAAAACATTCAGTACTTC. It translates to CSASRLAGDWSKNIQYF.

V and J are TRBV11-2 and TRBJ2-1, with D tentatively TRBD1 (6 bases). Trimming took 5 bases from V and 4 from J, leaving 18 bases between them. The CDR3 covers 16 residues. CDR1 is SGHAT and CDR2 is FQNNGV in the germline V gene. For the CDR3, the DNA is TGTGCCAGCAGCCTTCGCCCAGGACAGAATTACAATGAGCAGTTCTTC. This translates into CASSLRPGQNYNEQFF.